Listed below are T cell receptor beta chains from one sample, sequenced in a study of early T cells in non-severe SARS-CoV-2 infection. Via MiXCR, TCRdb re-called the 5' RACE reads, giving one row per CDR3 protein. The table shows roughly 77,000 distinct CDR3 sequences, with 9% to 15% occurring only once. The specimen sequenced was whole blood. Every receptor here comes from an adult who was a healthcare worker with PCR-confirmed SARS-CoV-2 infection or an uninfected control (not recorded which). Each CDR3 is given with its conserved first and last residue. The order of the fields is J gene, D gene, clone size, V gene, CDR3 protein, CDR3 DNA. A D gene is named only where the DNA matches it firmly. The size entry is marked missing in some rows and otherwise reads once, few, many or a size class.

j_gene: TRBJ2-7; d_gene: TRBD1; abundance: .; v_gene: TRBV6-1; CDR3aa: CASRWDSSYEQYF; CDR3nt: TGTGCCAGCAGGTGGGACAGCTCCTACGAGCAGTACTTC
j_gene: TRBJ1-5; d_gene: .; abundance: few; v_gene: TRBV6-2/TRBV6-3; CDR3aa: CASSARQPFNQPQHF; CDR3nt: TGTGCCAGCAGTGCTAGACAGCCATTCAATCAGCCCCAGCATTTT
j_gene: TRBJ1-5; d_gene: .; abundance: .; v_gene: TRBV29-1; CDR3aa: CSALSGQGNQPQHF; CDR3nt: TGCAGCGCTTTAAGCGGACAAGGAAATCAGCCCCAGCATTTT
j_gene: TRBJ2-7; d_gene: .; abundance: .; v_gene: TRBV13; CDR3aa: CASSLRVNEQYF; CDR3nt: TGTGCCAGCAGCTTGCGAGTGAACGAGCAGTACTTC
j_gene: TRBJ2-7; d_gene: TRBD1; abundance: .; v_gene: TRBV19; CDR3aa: CASSTSGQGAYEQYF; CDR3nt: TGTGCCAGTAGTACGTCGGGACAGGGGGCGTACGAGCAGTACTTC
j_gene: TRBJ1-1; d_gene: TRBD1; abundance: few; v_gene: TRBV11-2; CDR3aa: CASSFRQGRSTEAFF; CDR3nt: TGTGCCAGCAGCTTCCGACAGGGGAGAAGTACTGAAGCTTTCTTT
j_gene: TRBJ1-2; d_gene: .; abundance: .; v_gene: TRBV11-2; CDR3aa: CASDDRAGGVTNYGYTF; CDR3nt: TGTGCCAGCGATGACCGGGCCGGGGGTGTCACAAACTATGGCTACACCTTC
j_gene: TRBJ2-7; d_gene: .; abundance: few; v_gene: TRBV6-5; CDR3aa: CASSTQGVEQYF; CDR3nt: TGTGCCAGCAGTACACAGGGTGTCGAGCAGTACTTC
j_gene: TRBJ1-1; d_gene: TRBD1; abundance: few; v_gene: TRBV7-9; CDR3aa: CASSLVQGGTEAFF; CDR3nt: TGTGCCAGCAGCTTAGTGCAGGGGGGCACTGAAGCTTTCTTT
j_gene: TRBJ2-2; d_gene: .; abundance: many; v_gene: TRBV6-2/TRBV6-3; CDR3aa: CASSYSSGNGELFF; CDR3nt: TGTGCCAGCAGTTACTCGAGCGGAAACGGGGAGCTGTTTTTT
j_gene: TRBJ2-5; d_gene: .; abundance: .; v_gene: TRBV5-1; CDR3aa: CASSLVGTDRGETQYF; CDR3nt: TGCGCCAGCAGCTTGGTTGGGACCGATCGAGGGGAGACCCAGTACTTC
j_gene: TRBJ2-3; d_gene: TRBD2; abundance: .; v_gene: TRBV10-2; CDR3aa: CASLLAVSYDTQYF; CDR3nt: TGCGCCAGCTTACTAGCGGTGTCCTACGATACGCAGTATTTT
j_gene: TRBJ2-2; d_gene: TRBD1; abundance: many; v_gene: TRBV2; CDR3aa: CASKRWQGATGELFF; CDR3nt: TGTGCCAGCAAACGTTGGCAGGGGGCGACCGGGGAGCTGTTTTTT
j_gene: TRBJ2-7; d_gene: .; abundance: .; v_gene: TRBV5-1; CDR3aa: CASSLGGPDEQYF; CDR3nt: TGCGCCAGCAGCCTAGGGGGGCCGGACGAGCAGTACTTC
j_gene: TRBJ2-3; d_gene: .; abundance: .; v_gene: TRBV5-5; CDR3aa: CASSLGEVYTQYF; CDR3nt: TGTGCCAGCAGCTTGGGAGAGGTCTATACGCAGTATTTT
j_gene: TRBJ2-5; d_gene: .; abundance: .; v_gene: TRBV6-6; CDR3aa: CASIPSLGTQDGRETQYF; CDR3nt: TGTGCCAGCATTCCCTCCCTGGGGACTCAAGATGGCCGAGAGACCCAGTACTTC
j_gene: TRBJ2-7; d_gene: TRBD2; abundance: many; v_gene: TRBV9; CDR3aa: CASSPSSGRAGDEQYF; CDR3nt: TGTGCCAGCAGCCCCTCTAGCGGGAGGGCCGGGGACGAGCAGTACTTC
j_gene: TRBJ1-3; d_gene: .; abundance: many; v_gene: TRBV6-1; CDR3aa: CASSEAEGAGNTIYF; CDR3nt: TGTGCCAGCAGTGAAGCGGAGGGTGCTGGAAACACCATATATTTT
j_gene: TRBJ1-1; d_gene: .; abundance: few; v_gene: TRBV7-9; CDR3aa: CASSLMGVAEAFF; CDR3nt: TGTGCCAGCAGCTTAATGGGTGTTGCGGAAGCTTTCTTT
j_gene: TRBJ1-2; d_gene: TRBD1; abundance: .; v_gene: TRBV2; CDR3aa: CASSRGTGPNYGYTF; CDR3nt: TGTGCCAGCAGTCGGGGGACAGGCCCCAACTATGGCTACACCTTC
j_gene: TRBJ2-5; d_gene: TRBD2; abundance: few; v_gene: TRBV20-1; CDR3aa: CSARGPSGYQETQYF; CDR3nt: TGCAGTGCTAGAGGACCTAGCGGATATCAAGAGACCCAGTACTTC
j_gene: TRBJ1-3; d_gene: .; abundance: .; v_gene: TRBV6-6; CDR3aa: CASSSSLSGNTIYF; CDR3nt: TGTGCCAGCAGTTCTTCCCTATCTGGAAACACCATATATTTT
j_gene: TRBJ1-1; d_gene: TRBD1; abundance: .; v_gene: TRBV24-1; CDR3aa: CATSDSDRAQVNTEAFF; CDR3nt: TGTGCCACCAGTGATTCCGACAGGGCCCAAGTGAACACTGAAGCTTTCTTT
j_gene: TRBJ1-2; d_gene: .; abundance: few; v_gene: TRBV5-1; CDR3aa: CASKSEGTSSARGYTF; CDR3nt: TGCGCCAGCAAATCGGAGGGGACCTCCTCGGCCCGGGGCTACACCTTC
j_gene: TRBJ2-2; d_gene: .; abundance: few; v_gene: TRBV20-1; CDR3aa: CSARVHTGELFF; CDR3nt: TGCAGCGCACGCGTACACACCGGGGAGCTGTTTTTT
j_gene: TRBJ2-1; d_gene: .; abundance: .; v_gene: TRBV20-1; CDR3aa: CSAPGSYNEQFF; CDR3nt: TGCAGTGCCCCAGGTAGTTACAATGAGCAGTTCTTC
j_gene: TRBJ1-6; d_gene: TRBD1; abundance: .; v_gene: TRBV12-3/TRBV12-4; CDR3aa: CASRFADRVNSPLHF; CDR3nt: TGTGCCAGCAGGTTCGCGGACAGGGTAAATTCACCCCTCCACTTT
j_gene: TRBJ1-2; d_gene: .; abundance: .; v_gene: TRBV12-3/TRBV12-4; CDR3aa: CASRTGYGYTF; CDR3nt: TGTGCCAGCAGGACAGGTTACGGCTACACCTTC
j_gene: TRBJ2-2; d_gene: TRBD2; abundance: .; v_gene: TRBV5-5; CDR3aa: CASSFPGTSDTGELFF; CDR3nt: TGTGCCAGCAGCTTTCCCGGGACTAGTGACACCGGGGAGCTGTTTTTT
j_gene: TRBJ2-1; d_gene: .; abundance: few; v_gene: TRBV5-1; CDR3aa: CASVLAPSSYNEQFF; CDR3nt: TGCGCCAGCGTTCTAGCGCCGAGCTCCTACAATGAGCAGTTCTTC
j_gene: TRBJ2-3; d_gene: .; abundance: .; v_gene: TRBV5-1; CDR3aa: CASSLNPYGGDTQYF; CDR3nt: TGCGCCAGCAGCTTGAATCCGTACGGGGGAGATACGCAGTATTTT
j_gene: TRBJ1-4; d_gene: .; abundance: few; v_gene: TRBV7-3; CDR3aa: CASRAIRGRNEKLFF; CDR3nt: TGTGCCAGCAGGGCCATACGAGGGAGGAATGAAAAACTGTTTTTT
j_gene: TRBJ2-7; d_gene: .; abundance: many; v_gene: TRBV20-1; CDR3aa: CSFSLDSYEQYF; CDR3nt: TGCAGTTTCTCTTTGGACTCCTACGAGCAGTACTTC